Shown below are 16 T cell receptor beta chains from a single sample sequenced in a study of cytomegalovirus exposure and HLA in healthy donors. Researchers ran the PCR with 60 Vbeta and 13 Jbeta primers. This table comes from immunoSEQ multiplex PCR, and its TCRdb copy is limited to in-frame clones, with some not included. The table lists about 92,000 clones, 65% to 85% of them singletons. Sequenced: PBMCs. The receptors originated from a girl aged 2 to 9 in good health and CMV-seropositive.

The DNA of the CDR3 is TGCAGCGCCTCCTCTCTTGGGGCTAGCGGGACCAAAAACATTCAGTACTTC. This gives the protein CSASSLGASGTKNIQYF. V is TRBV29-1 and J is TRBJ2-4, with 9 positions matching TRBD2. The ends lost 7 bases at V and 2 bases at J; junction bases unmatched: 15. Germline loops: CDR1 SQVTM, CDR2 ANQGSEA. The CDR3 extends over 17 amino acids. Filled out from reference TRBV29-1 and TRBJ2-4, the complete variable domain reads SAVISQKPSRDICQRGTSLTIQCQVDSQVTMMFWYRQQPGQSLTLIATANQGSEATYESGFVIDKFPISRPNLTFSTLTVSNMSPEDSSIYLCSASSLGASGTKNIQYFGAGTRLSVL.

The chain recombines TRBV10-3 with TRBJ2-2, with TRBD2 identical over 7 bases. V shed 5 bases, J shed 5 bases, and the junction held 8 bases outside the gene matches. The CDR3 covers 15 residues. Germline V CDR1 and CDR2: ENHRY, SYGVKD. The CDR3: CAISHAGEVTGELFF. CDR3 in DNA: TGTGCCATCAGTCACGCGGGAGAGGTTACCGGGGAGCTGTTTTTT.

The chain employs TRBV7-2 and TRBJ2-1; the D gene is possibly TRBD2 (7 bases). This CDR3 comprises 16 residues. The V gene lost 4 bases and the J gene lost 3 bases, with 16 bases spanning the gap. The germline V gene encodes CDR1 SGHTA and CDR2 FQGNSA. CDR3 sequence (DNA): TGTGCCAGCAGCTCCAAGGGGGGAGGGAACTACAATGAGCAGTTCTTC. Its translation is CASSSKGGGNYNEQFF.

The genes are TRBV11-2 and TRBJ1-1, with D uncertain. Germline-derived CDR1 and CDR2 are SGHAT and FQNNGV. The V end lost 5 bases, the J end lost 2 bases, and 9 bases lay between the germline ends. The CDR3 consists of 13 residues. The CDR3 DNA reads as TGTGCCAGCAGCAAAACACTAAACACTGAAGCTTTCTTT. It codes for CASSKTLNTEAFF.

This chain's CDR3 is CSVVYYFTDTQYF. CDR3 nucleotide sequence: TGCAGCGTTGTTTACTATTTCACAGATACGCAGTATTTT. The chain employs TRBV29-1 and TRBJ2-3, with D uncertain. With 4 bases removed from V and 2 bases from J, the gap between germline ends came to 10 bases. Germline V gives CDR1 SQVTM, CDR2 ANQGSEA. CDR3 length: 13 amino acids.

The J gene is TRBJ2-1, the V gene TRBV9, with 8 bases lining up with TRBD2. The germline V gene has CDR1 SGDLS and CDR2 YYNGEE. CDR3 size: 18 residues. V dropped 0 bases and J dropped 3; count of bases not matched to a gene: 11. CDR3 bases: TGTGCCAGCAGCGTAGGCCCTAGAGCGGGAGCCGGCTACAATGAGCAGTTCTTC. Protein: CASSVGPRAGAGYNEQFF. The variable domain in full, with the rest retrieved from reference TRBV9 and TRBJ2-1, is DSGVTQTPKHLITATGQRVTLRCSPRSGDLSVYWYQQSLDQGLQFLIQYYNGEERAKGNILERFSAQQFPDLHSELNLSSLELGDSALYFCASSVGPRAGAGYNEQFFGPGTRLTVL.

J is TRBJ1-1 and V is TRBV6-5; no reliable D call. Germline V gene lookup returns CDR1 MNHEY and CDR2 SVGAGI. CDR3 length equals 15 residues. V dropped 2 bases and J dropped 4 bases, with 14 bases sitting between them. CDR3 in DNA: TGTGCCAGCAGTTACGAGGTTAATGCCGGCACTGAAGCTTTCTTT. Its protein is CASSYEVNAGTEAFF.

The sample holds a few counts of this clone. The rearrangement joins TRBV6-4 to TRBJ2-1, with TRBD2 matching 10 bases. Germline V gives CDR1 MRHNA, CDR2 SNTAGT. V lost 5 bases, J lost 6 bases, and 7 bases stayed unmatched. This CDR3 has 15 residues. The CDR3 nucleotides read TGTGCCAGCAGTCCCCTAGCGGGAGAGGGCAATGAGCAGTTCTTC. Protein sequence: CASSPLAGEGNEQFF.

V is TRBV4-3 and J is TRBJ2-1; 7 nucleotides line up with TRBD1. There are 15 residues in the CDR3. Germline CDR1 LGHNA, CDR2 YSLEER. After removal of 4 bases from V and 9 bases from J, the junction contained 12 bases not matched to a gene. The CDR3 coding sequence is TGCGCCAGCAGCCGATCCCGGGACAGTTTTCGTGAGCAGTTCTTC. This sequence encodes CASSRSRDSFREQFF.

The chain is built from TRBV6-1 and TRBJ1-5; TRBD1 agrees at 7 bases. CDR1 is MNHNS, CDR2 SASEGT, per germline. The CDR3 consists of 12 residues. The CDR3 region has the DNA TGTGGAACGGGACAGAACAATCAGCCCCAGCATTTT. Translated: CGTGQNNQPQHF.

The CDR3 DNA reads as TGTGCCAGTAGTATCGGGACAGGAGAGGGTCTAGCCAAAAACATTCAGTACTTC. As protein: CASSIGTGEGLAKNIQYF. The rearrangement links TRBV19 to TRBJ2-4; TRBD1 matches at 8 bases. The CDR3 is made up of 18 amino acids. V lost 3 bases, J lost 0 bases, and 10 bases stayed unmatched. Germline V gene sequence: CDR1 LNHDA, CDR2 SQIVND (reference sequence).

This chain connects TRBV15 to TRBJ1-3; D is uncertain. The CDR3 covers 12 residues. Germline V gene data show CDR1 as LNHNV and CDR2 as YYDKDF (reference sequence). Trimming stripped 3 bases from V and 8 bases from J, with 8 bases between. CDR3 sequence reads: CATSRQSDTIYF. As DNA, the CDR3 is TGTGCCACCAGCAGGCAGAGCGACACCATATATTTT. The full variable domain, completed using reference TRBV15 and TRBJ1-3, is DAMVIQNPRYQVTQFGKPVTLSCSQTLNHNVMYWYQQKSSQAPKLLFHYYDKDFNNEADTPDNFQSRRPNTSFCFLDIRSPGLGDTAMYLCATSRQSDTIYFGEGSWLTVV.

The V call is TRBV29-1, the J call TRBJ2-5; 12 bases match TRBD2. The better agreement between TRBJ2-7 and the DNA end casts doubt on the J call. This CDR3 is 14 amino acids long. CDR1 and CDR2 (germline): SQVTM, ANQGSEA. CDR3 DNA sequence: TGCAGCGTTGAACTGGGACTAGCGGGCTACGAGCAGTACTTC. This codes for CSVELGLAGYEQYF.

This rearrangement joins TRBV6-1 to TRBJ1-3; D is unresolved. Deletions cut 8 bases from V and 4 bases from J, with 9 bases between. This CDR3 is 12 amino acids long. Germline V gives CDR1 MNHNS, CDR2 SASEGT. The CDR3 loop reads CASRETGNTIYF. In nucleotides, the CDR3 is TGTGCCAGCCGGGAGACCGGAAACACCATATATTTT.

This chain connects TRBV7-2 to TRBJ2-5, with 7 bases identical to TRBD2. Germline-derived CDR1 and CDR2 are SGHTA and FQGNSA. The CDR3 extends over 14 amino acids. V trimming: 3 bases; J trimming: 5 bases; junction bases outside the gene matches: 6. The CDR3 reads CASSFGGSRETQYF. The CDR3 DNA sequence: TGTGCCAGCAGCTTCGGCGGGAGCCGGGAGACCCAGTACTTC.

The chain is built from TRBV29-1 and TRBJ2-3, with a weak D call TRBD1 (5 bases). V lost 7 bases, J lost 5 bases, and 10 bases lay in between. CDR3 size: 11 residues. CDR1 is SQVTM and CDR2 is ANQGSEA in the germline V gene. The CDR3 spells CSANRGDTQYF. Written as DNA, the CDR3 is TGCAGCGCTAATAGGGGAGATACGCAGTATTTT.